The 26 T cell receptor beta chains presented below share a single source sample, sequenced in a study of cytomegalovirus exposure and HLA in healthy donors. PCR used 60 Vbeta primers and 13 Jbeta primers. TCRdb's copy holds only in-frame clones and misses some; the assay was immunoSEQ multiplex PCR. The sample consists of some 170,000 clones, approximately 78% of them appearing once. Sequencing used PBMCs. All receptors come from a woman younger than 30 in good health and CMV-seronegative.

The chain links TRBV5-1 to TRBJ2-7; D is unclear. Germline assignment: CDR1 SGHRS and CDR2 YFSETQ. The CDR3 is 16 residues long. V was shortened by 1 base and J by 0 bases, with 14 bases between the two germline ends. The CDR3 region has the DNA TGCGCCAGCAGCTTGTTGCAGGCTGTAAGCTCCTACGAGCAGTACTTC. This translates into CASSLLQAVSSYEQYF. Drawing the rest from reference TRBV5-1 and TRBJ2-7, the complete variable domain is KAGVTQTPRYLIKTRGQQVTLSCSPISGHRSVSWYQQTPGQGLQFLFEYFSETQRNKGNFPGRFSGRQFSNSRSEMNVSTLELGDSALYLCASSLLQAVSSYEQYFGPGTRLTVT.

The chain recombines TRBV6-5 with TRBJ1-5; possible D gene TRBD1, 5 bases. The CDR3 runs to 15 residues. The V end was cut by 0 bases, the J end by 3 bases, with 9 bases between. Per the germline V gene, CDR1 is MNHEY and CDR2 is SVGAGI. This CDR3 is CASSYSDRPNQPQHF. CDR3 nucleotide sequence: TGTGCCAGCAGTTACTCCGACAGACCCAATCAGCCCCAGCATTTT.

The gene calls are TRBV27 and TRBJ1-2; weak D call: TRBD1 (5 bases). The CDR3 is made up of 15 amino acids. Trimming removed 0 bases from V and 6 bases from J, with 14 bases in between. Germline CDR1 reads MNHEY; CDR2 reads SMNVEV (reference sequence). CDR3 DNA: TGTGCCAGCAGTTTATCTTTGACAGCAATCAATGGCTACACCTTC. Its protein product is CASSLSLTAINGYTF.

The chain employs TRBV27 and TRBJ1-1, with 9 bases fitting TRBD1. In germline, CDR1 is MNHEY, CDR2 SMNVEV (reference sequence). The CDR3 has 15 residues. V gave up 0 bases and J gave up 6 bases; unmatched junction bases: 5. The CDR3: CASSLSMGQGPEAFF. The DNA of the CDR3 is TGTGCCAGCAGTTTATCAATGGGACAGGGTCCTGAAGCTTTCTTT.

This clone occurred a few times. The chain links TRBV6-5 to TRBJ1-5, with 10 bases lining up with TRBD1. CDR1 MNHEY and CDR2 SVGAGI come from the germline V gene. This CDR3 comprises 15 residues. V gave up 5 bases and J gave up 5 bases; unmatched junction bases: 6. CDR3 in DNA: TGTGCCAGCAGTCCCCGGGACAGGGGACATCAGCCCCAGCATTTT. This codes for CASSPRDRGHQPQHF.

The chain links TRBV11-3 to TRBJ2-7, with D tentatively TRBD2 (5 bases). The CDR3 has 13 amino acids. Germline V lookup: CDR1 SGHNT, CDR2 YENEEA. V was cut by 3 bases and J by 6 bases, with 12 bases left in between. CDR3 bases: TGTGCCAGCAGCTTGGGTCTTGCGGGCGAGCAGTACTTC. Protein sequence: CASSLGLAGEQYF. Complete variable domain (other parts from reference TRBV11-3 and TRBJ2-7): EAGVVQSPRYKIIEKKQPVAFWCNPISGHNTLYWYLQNLGQGPELLIRYENEEAVDDSQLPKDRFSAERLKGVDSTLKIQPAELGDSAVYLCASSLGLAGEQYFGPGTRLTVT.

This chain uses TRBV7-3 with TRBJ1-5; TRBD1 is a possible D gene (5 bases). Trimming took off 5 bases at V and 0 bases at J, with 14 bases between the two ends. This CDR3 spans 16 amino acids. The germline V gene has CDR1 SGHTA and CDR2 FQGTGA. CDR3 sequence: CASSPRLGDSNQPQHF. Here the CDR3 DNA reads TGTGCCAGCAGCCCGAGATTAGGGGATAGCAATCAGCCCCAGCATTTT.

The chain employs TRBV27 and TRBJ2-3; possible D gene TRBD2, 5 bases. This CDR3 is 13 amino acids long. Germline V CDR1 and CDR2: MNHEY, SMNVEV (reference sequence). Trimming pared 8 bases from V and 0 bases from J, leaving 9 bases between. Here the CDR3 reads CASWRPSTDTQYF. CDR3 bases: TGTGCCAGCTGGAGGCCCAGCACAGATACGCAGTATTTT.

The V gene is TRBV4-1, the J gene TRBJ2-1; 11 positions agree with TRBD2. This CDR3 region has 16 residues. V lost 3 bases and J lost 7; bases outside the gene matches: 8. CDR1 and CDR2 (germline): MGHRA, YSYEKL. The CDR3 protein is CASSQRLLAGANEQFF. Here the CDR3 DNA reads TGCGCCAGCAGCCAGCGACTACTAGCGGGAGCGAATGAGCAGTTCTTC.

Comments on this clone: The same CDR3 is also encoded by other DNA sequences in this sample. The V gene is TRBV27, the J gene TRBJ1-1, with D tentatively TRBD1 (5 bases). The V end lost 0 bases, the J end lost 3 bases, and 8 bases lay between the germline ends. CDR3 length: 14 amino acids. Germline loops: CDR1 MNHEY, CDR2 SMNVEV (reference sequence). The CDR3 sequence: CASSLSGTYTEAFF. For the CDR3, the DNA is TGTGCCAGCAGTTTATCAGGGACTTACACTGAAGCTTTCTTT.

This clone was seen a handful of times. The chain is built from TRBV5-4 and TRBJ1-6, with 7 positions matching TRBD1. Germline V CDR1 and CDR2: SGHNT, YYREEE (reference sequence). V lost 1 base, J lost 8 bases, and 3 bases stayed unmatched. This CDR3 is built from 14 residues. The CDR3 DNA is TGTGCCAGCAGCTTGAGTCAGGGGGATTCACCCCTCCACTTT. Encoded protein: CASSLSQGDSPLHF.

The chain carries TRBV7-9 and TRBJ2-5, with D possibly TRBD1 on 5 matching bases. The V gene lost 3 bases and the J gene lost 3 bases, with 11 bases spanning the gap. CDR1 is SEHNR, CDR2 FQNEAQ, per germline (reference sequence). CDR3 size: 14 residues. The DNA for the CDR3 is TGTGCCAGCAGCTTGGTTGGGGCAGAAGAGACCCAGTACTTC. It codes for CASSLVGAEETQYF.

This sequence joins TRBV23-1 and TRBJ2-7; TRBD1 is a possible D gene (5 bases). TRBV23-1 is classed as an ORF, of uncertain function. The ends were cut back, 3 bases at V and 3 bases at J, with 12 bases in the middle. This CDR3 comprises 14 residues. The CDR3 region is CASSQGQVNYEQYF. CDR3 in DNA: TGCGCCAGCAGTCAGGGGCAGGTGAACTACGAGCAGTACTTC.

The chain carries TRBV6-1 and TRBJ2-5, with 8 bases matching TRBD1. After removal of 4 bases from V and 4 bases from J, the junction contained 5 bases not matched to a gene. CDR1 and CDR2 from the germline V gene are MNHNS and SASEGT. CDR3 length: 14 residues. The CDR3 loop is CASSGYGQGETQYF. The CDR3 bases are TGTGCCAGCAGTGGCTACGGACAGGGAGAGACCCAGTACTTC.

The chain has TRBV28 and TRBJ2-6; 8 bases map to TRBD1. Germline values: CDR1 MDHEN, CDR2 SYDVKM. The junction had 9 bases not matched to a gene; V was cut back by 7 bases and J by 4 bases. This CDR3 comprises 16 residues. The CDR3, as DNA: TGTGCCAGCAAGCAGGGGGCGTCAACAGGGGCCAACGTCCTGACTTTC. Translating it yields CASKQGASTGANVLTF.

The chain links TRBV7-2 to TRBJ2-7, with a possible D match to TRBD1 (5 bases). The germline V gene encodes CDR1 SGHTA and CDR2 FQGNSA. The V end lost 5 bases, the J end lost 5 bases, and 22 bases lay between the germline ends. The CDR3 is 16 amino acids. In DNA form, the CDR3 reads TGTGCCAGCAGCCCCCAGGGCCCTGCCGGGTTCCACGAGCAGTACTTC. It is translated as CASSPQGPAGFHEQYF.

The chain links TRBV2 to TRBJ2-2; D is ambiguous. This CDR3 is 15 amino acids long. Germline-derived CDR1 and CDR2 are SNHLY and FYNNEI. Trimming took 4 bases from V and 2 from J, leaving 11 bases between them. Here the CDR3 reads CASSVVQTNTGELFF. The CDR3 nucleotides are TGTGCCAGCAGTGTCGTCCAGACTAACACCGGGGAGCTGTTTTTT.

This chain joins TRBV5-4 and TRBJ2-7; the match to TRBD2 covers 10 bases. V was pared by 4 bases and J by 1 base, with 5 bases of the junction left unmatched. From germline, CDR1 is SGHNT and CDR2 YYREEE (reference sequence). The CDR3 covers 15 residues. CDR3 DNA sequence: TGTGCCAGCAGCCGCGGGACTAGCGCGTCCTACGAGCAGTACTTC. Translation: CASSRGTSASYEQYF. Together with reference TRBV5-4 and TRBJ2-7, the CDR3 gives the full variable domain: ETGVTQSPTHLIKTRGQQVTLRCSSQSGHNTVSWYQQALGQGPQFIFQYYREEENGRGNFPPRFSGLQFPNYSSELNVNALELDDSALYLCASSRGTSASYEQYFGPGTRLTVT.

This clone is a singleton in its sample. The CDR3 region has the DNA TGCAGTACGAGCAGGGGAGATACGCAGTATTTT. Its translation: CSTSRGDTQYF. The V and J genes are TRBV20-1 and TRBJ2-3, with D maybe TRBD1 (6 bases). Germline values: CDR1 DFQATT, CDR2 SNEGSKA (reference sequence). Trimming removed 8 bases at V and 5 bases at J, with 11 bases between. The CDR3 sequence is 11 residues long.

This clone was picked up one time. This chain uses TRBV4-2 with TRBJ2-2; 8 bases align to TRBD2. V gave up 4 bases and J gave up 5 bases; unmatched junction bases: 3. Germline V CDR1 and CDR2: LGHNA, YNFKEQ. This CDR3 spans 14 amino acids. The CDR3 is CASSLASGTGELFF. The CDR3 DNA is TGTGCCAGCAGCCTCGCTAGCGGGACCGGGGAGCTGTTTTTT.

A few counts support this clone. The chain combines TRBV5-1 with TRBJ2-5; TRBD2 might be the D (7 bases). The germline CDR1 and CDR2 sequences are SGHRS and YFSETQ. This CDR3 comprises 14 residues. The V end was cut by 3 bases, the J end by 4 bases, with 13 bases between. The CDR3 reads CASSWGGLRETQYF. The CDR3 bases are TGCGCCAGCAGCTGGGGGGGGCTGCGAGAGACCCAGTACTTC.

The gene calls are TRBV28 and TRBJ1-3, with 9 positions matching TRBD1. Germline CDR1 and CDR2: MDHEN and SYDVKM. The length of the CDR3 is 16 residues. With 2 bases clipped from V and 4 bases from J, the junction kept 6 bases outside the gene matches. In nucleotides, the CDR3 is TGTGCCAGCAGTTTACCGGGACAGGGTTCCGGAAACACCATATATTTT. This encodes CASSLPGQGSGNTIYF.

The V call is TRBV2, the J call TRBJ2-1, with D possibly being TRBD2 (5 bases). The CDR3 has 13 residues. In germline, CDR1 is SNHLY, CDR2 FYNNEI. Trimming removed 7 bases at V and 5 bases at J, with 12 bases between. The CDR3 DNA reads TGTGCCAGCACCTGGGAGCAGGACAATGAGCAGTTCTTC. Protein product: CASTWEQDNEQFF.

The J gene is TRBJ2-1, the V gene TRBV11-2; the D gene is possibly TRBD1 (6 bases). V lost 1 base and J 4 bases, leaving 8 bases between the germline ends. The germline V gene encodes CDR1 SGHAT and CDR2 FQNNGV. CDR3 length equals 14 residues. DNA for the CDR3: TGTGCCAGCAGCTTAGGACAGGCGTACAATGAGCAGTTCTTC. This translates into CASSLGQAYNEQFF.

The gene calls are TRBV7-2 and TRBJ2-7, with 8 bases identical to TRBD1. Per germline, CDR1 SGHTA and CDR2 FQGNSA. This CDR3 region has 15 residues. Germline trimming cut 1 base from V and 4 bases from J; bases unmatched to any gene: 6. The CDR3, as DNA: TGTGCCAGCAGCTTAGGGGGGACAGGTCTTTACGAGCAGTACTTC. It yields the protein CASSLGGTGLYEQYF.

The CDR3 nucleotides are TGCGCCAGCAGCTTGGGGGTTAGGGGCAACTATGGCTACACCTTC. Protein product: CASSLGVRGNYGYTF. J is TRBJ1-2 and V is TRBV5-1; possibly TRBD1 for D (5 bases). CDR1 SGHRS and CDR2 YFSETQ come from the germline V gene. V was pared by 0 bases and J by 2 bases, with 11 bases between. CDR3 size: 15 residues.